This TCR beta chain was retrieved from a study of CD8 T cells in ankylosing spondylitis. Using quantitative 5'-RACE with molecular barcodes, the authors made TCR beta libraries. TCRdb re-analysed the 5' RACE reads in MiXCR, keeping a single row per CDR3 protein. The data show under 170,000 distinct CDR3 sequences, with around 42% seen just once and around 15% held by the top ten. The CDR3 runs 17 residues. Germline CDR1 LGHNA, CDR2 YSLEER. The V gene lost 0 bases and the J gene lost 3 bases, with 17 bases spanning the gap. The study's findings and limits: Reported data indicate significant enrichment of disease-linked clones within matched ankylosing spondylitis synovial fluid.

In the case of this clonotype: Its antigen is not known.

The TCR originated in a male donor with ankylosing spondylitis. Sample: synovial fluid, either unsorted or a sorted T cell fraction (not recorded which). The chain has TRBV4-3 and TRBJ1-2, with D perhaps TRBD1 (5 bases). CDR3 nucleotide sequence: TGCGCCAGCAGCCAAGAACCCTCGGGGGGGGGTGACTATGGCTACACCTTC. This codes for CASSQEPSGGGDYGYTF.